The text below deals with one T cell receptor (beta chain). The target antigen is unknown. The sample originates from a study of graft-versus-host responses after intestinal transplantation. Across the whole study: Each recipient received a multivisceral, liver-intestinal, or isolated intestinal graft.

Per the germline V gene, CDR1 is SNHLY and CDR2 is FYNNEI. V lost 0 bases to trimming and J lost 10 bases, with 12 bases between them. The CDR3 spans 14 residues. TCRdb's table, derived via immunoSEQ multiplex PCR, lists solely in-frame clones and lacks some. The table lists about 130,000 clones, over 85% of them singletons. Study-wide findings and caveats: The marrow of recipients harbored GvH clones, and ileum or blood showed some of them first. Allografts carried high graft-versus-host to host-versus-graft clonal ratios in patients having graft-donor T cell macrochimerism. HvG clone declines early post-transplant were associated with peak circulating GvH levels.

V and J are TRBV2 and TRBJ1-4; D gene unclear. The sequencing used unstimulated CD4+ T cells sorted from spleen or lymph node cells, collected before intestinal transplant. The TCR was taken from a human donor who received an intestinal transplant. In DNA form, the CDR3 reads TGTGCCAGCAGTGAAGCGCTTGGGGTGGGAAAACTGTTTTTT. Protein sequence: CASSEALGVGKLFF. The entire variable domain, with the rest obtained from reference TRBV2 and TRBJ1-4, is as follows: EPEVTQTPSHQVTQMGQEVILRCVPISNHLYFYWYRQILGQKVEFLVSFYNNEISEKSEIFDDQFSVERPDGSNFTLKIRSTKLEDSAMYFCASSEALGVGKLFFGSGTQLSVL.